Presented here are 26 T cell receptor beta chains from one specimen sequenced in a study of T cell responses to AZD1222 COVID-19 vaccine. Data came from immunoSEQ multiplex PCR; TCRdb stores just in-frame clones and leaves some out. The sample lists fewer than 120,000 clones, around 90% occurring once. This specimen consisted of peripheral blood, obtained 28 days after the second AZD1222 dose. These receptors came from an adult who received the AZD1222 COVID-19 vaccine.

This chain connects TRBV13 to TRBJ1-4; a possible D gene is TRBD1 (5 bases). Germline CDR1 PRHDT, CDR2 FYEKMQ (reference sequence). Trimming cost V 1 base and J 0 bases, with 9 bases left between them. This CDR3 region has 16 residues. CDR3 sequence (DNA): TGTGCCAGCAGCTTAGCCGGGGCCGCAACTAATGAAAAACTGTTTTTT. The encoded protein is CASSLAGAATNEKLFF.

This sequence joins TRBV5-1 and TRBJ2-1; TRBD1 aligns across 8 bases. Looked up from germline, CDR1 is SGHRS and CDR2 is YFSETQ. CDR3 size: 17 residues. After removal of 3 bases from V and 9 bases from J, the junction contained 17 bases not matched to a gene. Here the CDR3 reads CASSWGSGTGKIGEQFF. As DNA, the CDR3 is TGCGCCAGCAGCTGGGGCTCCGGGACAGGCAAGATTGGTGAGCAGTTCTTC.

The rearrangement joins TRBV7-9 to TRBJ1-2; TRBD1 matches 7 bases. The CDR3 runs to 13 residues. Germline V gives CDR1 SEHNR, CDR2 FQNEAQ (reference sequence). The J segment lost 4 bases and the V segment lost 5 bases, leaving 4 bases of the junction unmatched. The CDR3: CASSPAGGYGYTF. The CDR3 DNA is TGTGCCAGCAGCCCTGCAGGGGGCTATGGCTACACCTTC.

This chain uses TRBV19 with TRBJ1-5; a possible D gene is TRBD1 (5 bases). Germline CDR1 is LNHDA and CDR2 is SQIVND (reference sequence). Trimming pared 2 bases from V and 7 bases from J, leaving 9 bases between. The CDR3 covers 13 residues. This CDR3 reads CASSIQGGQPQHF. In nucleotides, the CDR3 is TGTGCCAGTAGTATACAGGGAGGACAGCCCCAGCATTTT. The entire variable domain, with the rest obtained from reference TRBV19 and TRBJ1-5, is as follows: DGGITQSPKYLFRKEGQNVTLSCEQNLNHDAMYWYRQDPGQGLRLIYYSQIVNDFQKGDIAEGYSVSREKKESFPLTVTSAQKNPTAFYLCASSIQGGQPQHFGDGTRLSIL.

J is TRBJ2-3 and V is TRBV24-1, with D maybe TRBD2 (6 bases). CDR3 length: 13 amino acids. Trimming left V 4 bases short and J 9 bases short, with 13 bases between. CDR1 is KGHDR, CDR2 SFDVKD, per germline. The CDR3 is CATSEGDSITQYF. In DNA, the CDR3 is TGTGCCACCAGTGAAGGGGACTCAATAACGCAGTATTTT.

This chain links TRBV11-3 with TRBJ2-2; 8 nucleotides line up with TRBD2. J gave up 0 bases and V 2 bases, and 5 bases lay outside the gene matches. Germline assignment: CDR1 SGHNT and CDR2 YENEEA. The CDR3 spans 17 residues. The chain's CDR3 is CASSLNSGVANTGELFF. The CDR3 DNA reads TGTGCCAGCAGCTTAAATAGCGGGGTAGCGAACACCGGGGAGCTGTTTTTT.

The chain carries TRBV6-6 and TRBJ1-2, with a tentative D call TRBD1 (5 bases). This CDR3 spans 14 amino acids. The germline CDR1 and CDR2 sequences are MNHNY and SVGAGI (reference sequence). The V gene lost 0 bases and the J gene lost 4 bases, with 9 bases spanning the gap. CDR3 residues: CASSYSSGSYGYTF. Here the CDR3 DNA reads TGTGCCAGCAGTTACTCGTCAGGGAGCTATGGCTACACCTTC.

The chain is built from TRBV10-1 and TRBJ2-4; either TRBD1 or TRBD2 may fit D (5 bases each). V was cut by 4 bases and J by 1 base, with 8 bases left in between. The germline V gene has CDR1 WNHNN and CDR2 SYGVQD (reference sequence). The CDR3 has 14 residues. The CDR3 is CASSGGVAKNIQYF. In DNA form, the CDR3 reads TGCGCCAGCAGTGGAGGGGTGGCCAAAAACATTCAGTACTTC.

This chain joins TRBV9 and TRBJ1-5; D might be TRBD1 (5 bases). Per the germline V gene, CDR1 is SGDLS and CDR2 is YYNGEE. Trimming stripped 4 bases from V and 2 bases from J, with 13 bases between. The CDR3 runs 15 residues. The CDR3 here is CASSLGSGGNQPQHF. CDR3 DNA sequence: TGTGCCAGCAGCCTAGGGTCGGGGGGCAATCAGCCCCAGCATTTT.

CDR3 amino acids: CASSTRDKGSYNEQFF. The CDR3 coding sequence is TGTGCCAGCAGCACCCGGGACAAGGGGTCCTACAATGAGCAGTTCTTC. The chain links TRBV11-3 to TRBJ2-1; D might be TRBD1 (6 bases). The CDR3 covers 16 residues. Per the germline V gene, CDR1 is SGHNT and CDR2 is YENEEA. Trimming cost V 5 bases and J 1 base, with 15 bases left between them.

The CDR3 DNA reads TGTGCCAGCAGCTTAGTGGGAGGGCAGCACACTGAAGCTTTCTTT. This codes for CASSLVGGQHTEAFF. The chain recombines TRBV11-1 with TRBJ1-1; D call uncertain. The germline V gene encodes CDR1 SGHAT and CDR2 FQDESV (reference sequence). The CDR3 has 15 residues. Trimming took off 1 base at V and 3 bases at J, with 12 bases between the two ends.

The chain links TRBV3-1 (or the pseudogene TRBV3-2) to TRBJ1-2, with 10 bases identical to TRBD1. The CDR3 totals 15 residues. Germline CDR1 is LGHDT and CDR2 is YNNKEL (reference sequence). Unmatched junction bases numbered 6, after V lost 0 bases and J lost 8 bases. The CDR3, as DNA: TGTGCCAGCAGCCAAGATGGGACAGGGGCCGGAGGCTACACCTTC. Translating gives CASSQDGTGAGGYTF.

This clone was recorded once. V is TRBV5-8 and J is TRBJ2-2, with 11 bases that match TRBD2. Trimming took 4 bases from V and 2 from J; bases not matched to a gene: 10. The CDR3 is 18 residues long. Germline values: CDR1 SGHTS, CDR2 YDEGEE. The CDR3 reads CASSRTPSGGTNTGELFF. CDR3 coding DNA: TGTGCCAGCAGCAGAACCCCTAGCGGGGGGACCAACACCGGGGAGCTGTTTTTT. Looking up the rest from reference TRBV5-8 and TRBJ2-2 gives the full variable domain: EAGVTQSPTHLIKTRGQQATLRCSPISGHTSVYWYQQALGLGLQFLLWYDEGEERNRGNFPPRFSGRQFPNYSSELNVNALELEDSALYLCASSRTPSGGTNTGELFFGEGSRLTVL.

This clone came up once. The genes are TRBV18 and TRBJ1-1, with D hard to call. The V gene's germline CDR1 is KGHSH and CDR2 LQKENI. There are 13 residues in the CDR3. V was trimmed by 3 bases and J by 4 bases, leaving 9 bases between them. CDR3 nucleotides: TGTGCCAGCTCACCTAGCCCGGGCACTGAAGCTTTCTTT. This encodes CASSPSPGTEAFF.

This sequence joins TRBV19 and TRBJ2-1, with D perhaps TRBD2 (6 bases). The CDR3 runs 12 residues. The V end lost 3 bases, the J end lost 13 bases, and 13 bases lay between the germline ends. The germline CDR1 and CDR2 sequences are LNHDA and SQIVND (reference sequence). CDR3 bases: TGTGCCAGTAGTATTAGGGGACTCCCCCAGTTCTTC. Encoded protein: CASSIRGLPQFF.

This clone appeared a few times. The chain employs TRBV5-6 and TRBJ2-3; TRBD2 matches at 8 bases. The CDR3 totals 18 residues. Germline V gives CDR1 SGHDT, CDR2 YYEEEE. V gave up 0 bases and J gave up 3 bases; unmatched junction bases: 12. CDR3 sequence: CASSLVGKREYWTDTQYF. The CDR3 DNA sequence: TGTGCCAGCAGCTTGGTCGGGAAGCGGGAGTACTGGACAGATACGCAGTATTTT.

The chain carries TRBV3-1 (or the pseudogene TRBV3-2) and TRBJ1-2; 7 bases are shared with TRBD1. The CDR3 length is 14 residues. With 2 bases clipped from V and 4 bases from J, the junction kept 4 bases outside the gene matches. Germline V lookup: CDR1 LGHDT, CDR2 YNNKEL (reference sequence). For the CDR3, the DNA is TGTGCCAGCAGCCAACTAAGACAGGGCTATGGCTACACCTTC. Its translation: CASSQLRQGYGYTF.

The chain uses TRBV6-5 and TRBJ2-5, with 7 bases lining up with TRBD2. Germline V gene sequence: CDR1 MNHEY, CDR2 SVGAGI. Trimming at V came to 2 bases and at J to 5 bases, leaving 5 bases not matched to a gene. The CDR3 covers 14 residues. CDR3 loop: CASSYGRVGETQYF. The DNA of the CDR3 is TGTGCCAGCAGTTACGGGAGGGTCGGGGAGACCCAGTACTTC.

CDR3 sequence (DNA): TGTGCCAGCAGGGACAGGGGACCTGAAGCTTTCTTT. Translation gives CASRDRGPEAFF. The rearrangement uses TRBV2 and TRBJ1-1, with TRBD1 matching over 9 bases. J gave up 6 bases and V 6 bases, and 2 bases lay outside the gene matches. Germline V gives CDR1 SNHLY, CDR2 FYNNEI. CDR3 length: 12 residues.

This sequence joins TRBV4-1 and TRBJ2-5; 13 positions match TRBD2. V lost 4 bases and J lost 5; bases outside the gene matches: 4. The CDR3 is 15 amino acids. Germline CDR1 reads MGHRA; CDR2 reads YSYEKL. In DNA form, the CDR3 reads TGCGCCAGCAGCCCGACGACTAGCGGGAGGGAGACCCAGTACTTC. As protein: CASSPTTSGRETQYF.

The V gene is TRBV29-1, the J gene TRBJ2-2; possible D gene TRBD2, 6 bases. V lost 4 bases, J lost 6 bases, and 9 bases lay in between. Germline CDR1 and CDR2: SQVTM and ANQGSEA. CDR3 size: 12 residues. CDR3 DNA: TGCAGCGTTGGCCCGGGGGCCGGGGAGCTGTTTTTT. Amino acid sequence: CSVGPGAGELFF.

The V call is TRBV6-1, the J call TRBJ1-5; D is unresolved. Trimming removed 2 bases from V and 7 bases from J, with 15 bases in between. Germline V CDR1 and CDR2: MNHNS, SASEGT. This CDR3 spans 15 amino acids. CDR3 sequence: CASSERVVLGQPQHF. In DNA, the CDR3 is TGTGCCAGCAGTGAACGAGTGGTCCTCGGGCAGCCCCAGCATTTT.

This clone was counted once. This CDR3 reads CASSFQGATEAFF. The DNA of the CDR3 is TGTGCCAGCAGCTTCCAGGGGGCCACTGAAGCTTTCTTT. The chain uses TRBV7-3 and TRBJ1-1; 8 nucleotides match TRBD1. Germline V gene lookup returns CDR1 SGHTA and CDR2 FQGTGA. The CDR3 loop spans 13 amino acids. Trimming at V came to 3 bases and at J to 4 bases, leaving 1 base not matched to a gene.

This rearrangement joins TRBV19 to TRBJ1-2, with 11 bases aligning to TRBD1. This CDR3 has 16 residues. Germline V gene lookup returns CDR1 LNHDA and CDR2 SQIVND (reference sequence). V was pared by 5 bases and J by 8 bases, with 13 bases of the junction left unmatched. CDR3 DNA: TGTGCCAGTAGTCCAAATCGGGACAGGGGGTACGCAGGCTACACCTTC. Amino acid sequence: CASSPNRDRGYAGYTF.

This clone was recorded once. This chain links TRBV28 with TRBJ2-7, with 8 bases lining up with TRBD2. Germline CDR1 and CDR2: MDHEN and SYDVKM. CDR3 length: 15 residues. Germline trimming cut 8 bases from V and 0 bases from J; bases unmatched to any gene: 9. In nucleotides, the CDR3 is TGTGCCAGCCAACGGGCTAGCGGGCTCTCCTACGAGCAGTACTTC. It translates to CASQRASGLSYEQYF.

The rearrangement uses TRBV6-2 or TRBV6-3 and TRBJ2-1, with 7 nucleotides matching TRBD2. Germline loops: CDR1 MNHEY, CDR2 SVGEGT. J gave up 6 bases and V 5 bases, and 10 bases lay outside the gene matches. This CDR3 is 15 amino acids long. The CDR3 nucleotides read TGTGCCAGCAGTACTCCAGGTGCTAGCGGCAATGAGCAGTTCTTC. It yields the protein CASSTPGASGNEQFF.